The entry below gives a single T cell receptor (beta chain) sequence along with its context. The antigen is undetermined. There are 15 residues in the CDR3. CDR1 and CDR2 (germline): SGHAT, FQNNGV. V lost 5 bases and J lost 3; bases outside the gene matches: 8. Some clones are missing from TCRdb's copy, which holds only in-frame ones; the method was immunoSEQ multiplex PCR. The data contain 110,000 or so clones, approximately 58% of them singletons. The data originate from a study of cytotoxic CD8 clonotypes in ibrutinib-treated CLL. Study-level background: Mean per-sample yields comprised roughly 280,000 productive templates and tens of thousands of productive rearrangements.

Study results and limitations: Private clonotypes, not public ones, expanded at ibrutinib response. Elevated clonality accompanied ibrutinib response, with a return toward baseline values at progression.

Material: PBMCs, obtained after 24 months of ibrutinib treatment. This sequence joins TRBV11-2 and TRBJ2-7; TRBD1 matches 9 bases. The origin of this receptor is a human donor with chronic lymphocytic leukemia. The CDR3 DNA reads as TGTGCCAGCAGCCCGGCCGGGACAGGGTTCTACGAGCAGTACTTC. It yields the protein CASSPAGTGFYEQYF.